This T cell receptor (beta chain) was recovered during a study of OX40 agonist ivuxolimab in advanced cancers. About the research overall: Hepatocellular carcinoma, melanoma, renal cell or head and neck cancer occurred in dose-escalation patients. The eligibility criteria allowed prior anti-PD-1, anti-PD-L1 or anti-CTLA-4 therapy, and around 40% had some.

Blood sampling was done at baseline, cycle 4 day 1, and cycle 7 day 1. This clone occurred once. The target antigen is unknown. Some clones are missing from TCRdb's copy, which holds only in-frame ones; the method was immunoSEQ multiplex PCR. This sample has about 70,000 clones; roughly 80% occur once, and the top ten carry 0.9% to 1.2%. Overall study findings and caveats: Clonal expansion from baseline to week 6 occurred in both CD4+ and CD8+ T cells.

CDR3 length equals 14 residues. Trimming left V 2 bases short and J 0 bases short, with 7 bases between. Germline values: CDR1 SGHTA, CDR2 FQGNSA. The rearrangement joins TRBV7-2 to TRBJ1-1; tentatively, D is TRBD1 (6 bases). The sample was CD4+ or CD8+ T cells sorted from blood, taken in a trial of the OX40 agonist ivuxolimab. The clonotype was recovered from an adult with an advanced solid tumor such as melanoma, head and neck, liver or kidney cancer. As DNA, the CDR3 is TGTGCCAGCAGCTTACAGGGGTTGAACACTGAAGCTTTCTTT. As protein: CASSLQGLNTEAFF. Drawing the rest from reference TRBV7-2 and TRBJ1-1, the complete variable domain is GAGVSQSPSNKVTEKGKDVELRCDPISGHTALYWYRQSLGQGLEFLIYFQGNSAPDKSGLPSDRFSAERTGGSVSTLTIQRTQQEDSAVYLCASSLQGLNTEAFFGQGTRLTVV.